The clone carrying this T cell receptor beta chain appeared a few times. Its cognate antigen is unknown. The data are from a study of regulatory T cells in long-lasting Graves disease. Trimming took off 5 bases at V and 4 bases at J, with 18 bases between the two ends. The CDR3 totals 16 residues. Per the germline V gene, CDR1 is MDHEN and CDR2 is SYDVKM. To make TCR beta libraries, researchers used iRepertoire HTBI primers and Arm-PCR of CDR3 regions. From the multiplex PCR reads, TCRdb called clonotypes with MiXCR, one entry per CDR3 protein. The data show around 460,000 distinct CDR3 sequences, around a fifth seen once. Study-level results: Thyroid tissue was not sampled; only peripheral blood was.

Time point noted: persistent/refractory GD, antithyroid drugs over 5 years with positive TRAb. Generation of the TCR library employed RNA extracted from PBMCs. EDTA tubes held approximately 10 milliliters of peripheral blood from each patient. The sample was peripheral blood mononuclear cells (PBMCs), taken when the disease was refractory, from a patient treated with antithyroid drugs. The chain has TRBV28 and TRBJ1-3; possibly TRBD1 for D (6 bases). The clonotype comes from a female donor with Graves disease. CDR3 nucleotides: TGTGCCAGCAGTCCCCCCTCGGGGGCGCGGGGAAACACCATATATTTT. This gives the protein CASSPPSGARGNTIYF.